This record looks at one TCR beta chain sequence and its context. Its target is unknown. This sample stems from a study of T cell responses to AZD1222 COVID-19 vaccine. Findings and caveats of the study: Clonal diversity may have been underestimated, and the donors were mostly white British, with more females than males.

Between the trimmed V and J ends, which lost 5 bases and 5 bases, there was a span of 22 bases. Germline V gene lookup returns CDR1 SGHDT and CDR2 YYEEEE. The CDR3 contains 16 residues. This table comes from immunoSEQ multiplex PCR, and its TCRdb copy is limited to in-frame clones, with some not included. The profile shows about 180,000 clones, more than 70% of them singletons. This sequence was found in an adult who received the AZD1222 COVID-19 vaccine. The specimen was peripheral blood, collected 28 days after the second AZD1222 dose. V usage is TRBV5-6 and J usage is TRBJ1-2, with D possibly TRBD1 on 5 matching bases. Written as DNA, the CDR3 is TGTGCCAGCAGAACCCGGGACCGCTTTTCATCATATGGCTACACCTTC. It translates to CASRTRDRFSSYGYTF. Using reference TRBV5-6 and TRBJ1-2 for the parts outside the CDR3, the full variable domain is DAGVTQSPTHLIKTRGQQVTLRCSPKSGHDTVSWYQQALGQGPQFIFQYYEEEERQRGNFPDRFSGHQFPNYSSELNVNALLLGDSALYLCASRTRDRFSSYGYTFGSGTRLTVV.